This TCR beta chain comes out of a study of cytomegalovirus exposure and HLA in healthy donors (dated by TCRdb to 2017 to 2019). As for the study more broadly: In an earlier analysis of under 600 of the donors, 250 to 350 Gb of sequence data and 117 million unique TCR beta sequences from 150 million to 200 million T cells were reported. An early release that covered fewer than 750 HLA-typed donors contained around 300 gigabases of sequencing data and 80 million or so unique TCR sequences. Of the 398 genotyped donors, approximately 81% were placed in the genetic ancestry cluster associated with self-reported Caucasian donors. The study aimed to test whether cataloging public T cell receptors could reveal signatures of past pathogen exposure. The study profiled the T cell repertoires of fewer than 850 subjects by immunosequencing and related them to cytomegalovirus serostatus. In addition to the first cohort of 666 subjects, a separate validation cohort of around 110 different subjects was used. High-throughput TCR immunosequencing, statistical association of individual TCRs with disease status, and machine learning were combined to predict cytomegalovirus infection status. A later analysis re-analyzed previously published TCR beta repertoires from several hundred donors and added high-resolution HLA genotyping to study TCR occurrence patterns. Rather than using new phenotypic data, the later analysis identified candidate immune exposures from TCR beta sequences and from how often those sequences occurred across donors. An earlier analysis of 500 to 750 of the donors applied high-throughput TCR beta sequencing to assess whether each TCR beta V gene segment acted as functional or pseudogenic. Donor age, sex, ethnicity and CMV serostatus were compiled alongside the repertoire data. Genome-wide SNP genotypes for about 65% of the 666 donors were used in a later genetic analysis, which treated that subset as a discovery cohort. All discovery cohort repertoires had been generated on a single sequencing platform. HLA typing covered class I and class II loci at four-digit resolution. The number of typed donors differed by locus: about 620-640 for A, B, C, DRB1 and DQB1; 522 for DQA1; about 600 for DPA1; and about 470 for DPB1. Four to six DR-DQ haplotypes were handled as single units for association and clustering because linkage in the cohort was strong. Across approximately 420 genotyped donors of the cohort, an average of about 250,000 unique TCR beta nucleotide sequences per donor were sequenced, and roughly a sixth of those sequences were non-productive.

In total, fewer than 750 healthy bone marrow donors made up the cohort. At the time of sampling, every cohort member was nominally healthy, though immune exposures that went unrecorded were likely present. The donor tested CMV seropositive, placing the donor among the 289 seropositive members of the cohort. Every donor gave a peripheral blood sample, and the peripheral blood mononuclear cells from that sample were used for TCR beta sequencing. The Qiagen DNeasy Blood Extraction Kit was used to extract genomic DNA from the blood cell samples. Taken from the germline V gene, the CDR1 and CDR2 loops are SGHDT and YYEEEE. V is trimmed back by 7 bases and J by 8 bases, and the junction contains 14 bases that no gene match accounts for. Inclusive of the bounding cysteine and phenylalanine, the CDR3 is 14 residues long. This entry keeps only the CDR3 DNA: 42 bases, framed from base 1. Library preparation used the immunoSEQ multiplex PCR assay. For the multiplex PCR, a mixture combining 60 forward primers for TCR Vbeta segments and 13 reverse primers for TCR Jbeta segments was used. A multiplex PCR assay on genomic DNA amplified the CDR3 region of rearranged TCR beta genes. Amplified TCR beta libraries were sequenced as 87-base-pair reads on the Illumina HiSeq System. In the paper's pipeline: A later analysis tallied 75 million to 95 million unique TCR beta chains across the 700 or so repertoires, and around 9.9 million of those chains were shared by two or more donors. Raw reads were error-corrected and collapsed into unique sequences by a nearest-neighbor algorithm in which closely related sequences were merged to remove PCR and sequencing errors. CDR3 sequences were aligned to IMGT reference sequences to assign V, D and J gene segments. For a sequence to be retained, a match of at least six nucleotides to both a V gene segment and a J gene segment was required. Rearrangements were classified as productive when the CDR3 lacked stop codons and remained in frame with V and J, and all other rearrangements were classified as non-productive. Following IMGT convention, CDR3 was defined as the stretch from the second conserved V-encoded cysteine to the conserved J-encoded phenylalanine. The earlier analysis of about 640 of the donors excluded any sequence lacking an unambiguous match to a single V gene segment. An earlier analysis of 587 of the donors classified V segments as functional when productive rearrangements were above 56.7% and as segregating when the standard deviation between donors was above 5%. To diagnose cytomegalovirus status from the catalog of TCR beta chain sequences, a statistical classification framework was built. In a later analysis, TCR nucleotide sequences were compared against IMGT/GENE-DB human TR gene sequences so that V and J genes could be assigned. Using the TCRdist pipeline, a later analysis assigned CDR3 sequences along with most-parsimonious VDJ recombination scenarios. In a later analysis, each TCR beta chain was defined by its CDR3 amino acid sequence together with its V-gene family, and reads without a unique V-gene family were excluded. To address suspected cross-contamination and a sequencing artifact, a later analysis removed 592 highly shared, low-generation-probability nucleotide sequences. In a later analysis, a clonal expansion index for each public chain was calculated from normalized within-repertoire ranks of inferred template counts. In a later analysis, generation probabilities were computed using a VDJ recombination model fitted to out-of-frame rearrangements, and the results were checked against IGoR. A later analysis scored TCR-TCR, TCR-HLA and TCR-CMV co-occurrence with hypergeometric tests, applying a repertoire-size bias correction to TCR pairs. False discovery rates were estimated in a later analysis by permuting HLA or CMV assignments 20 times. In a later analysis, co-occurring TCRs were grouped using DBSCAN, and TCRdist sequence similarity was added for clustering within HLA-allele-positive subsets. Repertoires with fewer than 30,000 or more than 120,000 public chains, plus five repertoires with anomalous nucleotide sharing, were excluded from co-occurrence clustering. Not all clones reach the TCRdb copy of this immuneACCESS table, which keeps in-frame sequences only. Checked studies attribute under half of the gap to unresolved V genes and leave the rest unexplained. That table supplies the V and J calls and clone size; D and trimming were determined from the DNA. The sample data list around 55,000 clones, and over 65% of these were observed just once. The top ten hold over 30% of the sample.

As to this clone: Its cognate antigen has yet to be identified. No qualities accompany the bases; no much larger clone lies one base away. The same CDR3 also results from other DNA sequences found in this sample.

The investigation overall reported the following: An earlier analysis of roughly 570 of the donors showed that most TCR beta V segments appeared in productive rearrangements either about 87% or about 30% of the time, which broadly matched IMGT annotations. In a later genetic analysis, a missense DCLRE1C variant was associated with V-gene and J-gene trimming of TCR beta chains, and the association was replicated in an independent cohort. A group of highly shared sequence variants was considered likely to be a technical artifact of the sequencing pipeline. In vitro tests confirmed that a few of the cytomegalovirus-associated TCR beta chains recognize cytomegalovirus antigens. According to the authors, the approach could potentially be generalized to other disease states and immunological phenotypes. Most TCR sequences were observed very rarely across donors, whereas some public TCRs were present in many individuals. Compared with the roughly 700-donor mean, donors in an Asian-associated ancestry cluster had fewer N-insertions in productive TCRs, according to a later genetic analysis. Sequencing depth was assumed to be roughly uniform across donors in the presence/absence analyses, though that assumption may not hold. Correlated functional status among segregating V segments might reflect linkage disequilibrium, but an unknown experimental factor could not be ruled out. According to a later analysis, TCR association rates differed among HLA loci, with DRB1 alleles showing the most associated TCRs and HLA-C alleles showing the fewest. A later analysis found that most CMV-associated TCR beta chains appeared HLA-restricted, with HLA associations seemingly driven largely by CMV exposure. According to a later analysis, parvovirus B19, influenza, CMV and Epstein-Barr virus appeared linked to several top co-occurrence clusters. In the study, roughly 160 TCR beta chains were listed as associated with cytomegalovirus. A further reported finding was that TCR beta sequences accurately predicted the HLA-A and HLA-B alleles for most subjects in the first cohort. CMV serostatus was the only immune exposure information available for the cohort. Some IMGT-functional V segments, including TRBV6-2 and TRBV6-3, could not be told apart with the 87-base-pair reads, so those segments were excluded. In a later analysis, HLA-associated TCR beta chains showed more clonal expansion and lower generation probabilities than non-associated chains that were equally common. Specific HLA alleles were associated with over 15,000 TCR beta sequences at a false discovery rate of 0.05 in a later analysis. In this cohort, only TCR beta chains were sequenced, and detectable features were limited by the absence of alpha or paired-chain data. Because counts were too low, seventeen rarely observed V segments, including chromosome 9 orphons, were left out of the earlier analysis of several hundred of the donors. HLA typing was unavailable for some donors at each locus, so association tests used only the typed subset. In both the original and validation cohorts, the classifier was reported to diagnose cytomegalovirus status with high specificity and sensitivity. When HLA alleles, especially DR and DQ, strongly co-occurred, TCR associations were difficult to assign to individual alleles.

The sequenced sample was PBMCs. The rearrangement combines TRBV5-6 with TRBJ1-1; 7 junctional bases match TRBD1. The receptor's source is a man aged 35 to 55 in good health and CMV-seropositive. CDR3 reads: CASQEGAGLTEAFF. The DNA sequence follows: TGTGCCAGCCAGGAGGGGGCAGGGTTGACCGAAGCTTTCTTT.